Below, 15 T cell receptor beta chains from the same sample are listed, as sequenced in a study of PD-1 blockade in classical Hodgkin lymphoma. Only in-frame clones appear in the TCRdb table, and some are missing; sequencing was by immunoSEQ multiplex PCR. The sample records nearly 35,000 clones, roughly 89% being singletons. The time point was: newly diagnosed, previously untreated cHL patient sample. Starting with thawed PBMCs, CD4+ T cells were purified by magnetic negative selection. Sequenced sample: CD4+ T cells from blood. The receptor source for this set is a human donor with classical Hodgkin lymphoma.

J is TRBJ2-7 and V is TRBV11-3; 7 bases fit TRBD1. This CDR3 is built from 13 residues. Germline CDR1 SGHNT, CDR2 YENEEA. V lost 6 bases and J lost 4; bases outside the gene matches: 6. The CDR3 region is CASRGDRLYEQYF. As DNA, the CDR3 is TGTGCCAGCAGAGGGGACAGATTATACGAGCAGTACTTC.

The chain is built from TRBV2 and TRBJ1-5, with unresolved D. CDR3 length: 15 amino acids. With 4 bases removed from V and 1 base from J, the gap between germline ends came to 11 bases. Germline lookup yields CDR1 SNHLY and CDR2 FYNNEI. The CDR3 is CASSARLRSNQPQHF. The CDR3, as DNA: TGTGCCAGCAGTGCTAGACTTAGAAGCAATCAGCCCCAGCATTTT.

CDR3 sequence reads: CSAWTNTEAFF. In DNA form, the CDR3 reads TGCAGTGCTTGGACAAACACTGAAGCTTTCTTT. The genes are TRBV20-1 and TRBJ1-1, with TRBD1 as a possible D gene (5 bases). The germline V and J ends were trimmed by 5 bases and 2 bases, with 6 bases remaining between them. Germline assignment: CDR1 DFQATT and CDR2 SNEGSKA (reference sequence). The CDR3 is made up of 11 amino acids.

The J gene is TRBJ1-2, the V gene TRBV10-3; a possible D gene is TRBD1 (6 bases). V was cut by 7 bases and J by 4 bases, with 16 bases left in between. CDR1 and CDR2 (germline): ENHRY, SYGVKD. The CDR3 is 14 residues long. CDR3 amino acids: CAITRQAMSYGYTF. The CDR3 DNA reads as TGTGCCATCACTAGACAGGCCATGAGCTATGGCTACACCTTC.

The CDR3 loop reads CASKPSGVGEQFF. As DNA, the CDR3 is TGTGCCAGTAAGCCCTCCGGGGTGGGTGAGCAGTTCTTC. V is TRBV19 and J is TRBJ2-1; D possibly corresponds to TRBD2 (5 bases). The germline V and J ends were trimmed by 7 bases and 9 bases, with 16 bases remaining between them. This CDR3 contains 13 residues. Germline assignment: CDR1 LNHDA and CDR2 SQIVND (reference sequence).

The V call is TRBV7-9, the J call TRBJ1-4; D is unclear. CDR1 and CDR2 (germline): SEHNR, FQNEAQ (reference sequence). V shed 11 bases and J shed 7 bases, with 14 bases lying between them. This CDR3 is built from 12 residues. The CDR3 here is CAGGRWGEKLFF. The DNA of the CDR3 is TGTGCCGGCGGACGGTGGGGTGAAAAACTGTTTTTT.

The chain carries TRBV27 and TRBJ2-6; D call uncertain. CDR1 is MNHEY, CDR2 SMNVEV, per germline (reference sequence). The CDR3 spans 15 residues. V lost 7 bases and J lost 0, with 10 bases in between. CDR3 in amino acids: CASTAPTSGANVLTF. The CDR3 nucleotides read TGTGCCAGCACCGCCCCAACCTCTGGGGCCAACGTCCTGACTTTC.

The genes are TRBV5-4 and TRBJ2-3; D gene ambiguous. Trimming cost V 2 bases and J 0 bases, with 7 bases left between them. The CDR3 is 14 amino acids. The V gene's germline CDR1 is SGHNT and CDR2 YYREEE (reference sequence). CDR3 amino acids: CASSFPRSTDTQYF. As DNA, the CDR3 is TGTGCCAGCAGCTTTCCCAGGAGCACAGATACGCAGTATTTT.

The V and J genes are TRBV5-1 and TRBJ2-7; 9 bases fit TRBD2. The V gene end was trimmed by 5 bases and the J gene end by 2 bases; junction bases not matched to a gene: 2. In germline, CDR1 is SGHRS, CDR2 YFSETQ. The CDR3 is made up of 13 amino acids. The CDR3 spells CASSSGGPYEQYF. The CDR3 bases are TGCGCCAGCAGTAGCGGGGGCCCCTACGAGCAGTACTTC.

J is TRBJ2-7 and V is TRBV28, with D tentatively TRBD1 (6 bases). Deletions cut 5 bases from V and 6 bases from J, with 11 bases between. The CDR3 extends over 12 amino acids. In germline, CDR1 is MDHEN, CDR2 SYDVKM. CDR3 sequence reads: CASSAGQPEQYF. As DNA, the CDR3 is TGTGCCAGCAGTGCCGGACAGCCCGAGCAGTACTTC.

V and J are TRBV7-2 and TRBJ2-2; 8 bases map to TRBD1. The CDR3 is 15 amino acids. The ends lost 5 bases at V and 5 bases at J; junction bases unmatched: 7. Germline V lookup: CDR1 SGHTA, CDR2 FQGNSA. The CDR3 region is CASSETGGWTGELFF. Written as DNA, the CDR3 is TGTGCCAGCAGCGAAACAGGGGGTTGGACCGGGGAGCTGTTTTTT.

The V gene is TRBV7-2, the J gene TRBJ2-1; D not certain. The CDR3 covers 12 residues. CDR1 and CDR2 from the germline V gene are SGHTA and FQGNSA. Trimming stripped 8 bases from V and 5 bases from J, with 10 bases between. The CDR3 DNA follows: TGTGCCAGCGCCCCCCGACACAATGAGCAGTTCTTC. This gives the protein CASAPRHNEQFF.

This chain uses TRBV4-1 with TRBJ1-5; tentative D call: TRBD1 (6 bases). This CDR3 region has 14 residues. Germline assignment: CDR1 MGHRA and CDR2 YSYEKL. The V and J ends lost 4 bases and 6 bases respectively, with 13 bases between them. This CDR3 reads CASSPGEGIQPQHF. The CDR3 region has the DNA TGCGCCAGCAGCCCAGGGGAAGGGATTCAGCCCCAGCATTTT.

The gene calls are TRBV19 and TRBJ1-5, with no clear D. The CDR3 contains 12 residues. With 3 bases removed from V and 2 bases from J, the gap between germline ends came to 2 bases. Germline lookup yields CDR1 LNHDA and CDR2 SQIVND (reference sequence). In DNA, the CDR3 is TGTGCCAGTAGTATTGGCAATCAGCCCCAGCATTTT. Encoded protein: CASSIGNQPQHF.

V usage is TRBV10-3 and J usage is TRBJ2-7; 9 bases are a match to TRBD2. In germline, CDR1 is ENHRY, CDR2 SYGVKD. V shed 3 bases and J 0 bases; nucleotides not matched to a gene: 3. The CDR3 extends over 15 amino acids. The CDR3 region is CAISDSLAGSYEQYF. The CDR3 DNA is TGTGCCATCAGTGACTCACTAGCGGGCTCCTACGAGCAGTACTTC.